These T cell receptor beta chains were read from a single sample in a study of blood T cells in healthy people across ages. TCRdb re-analysed the 5' RACE reads in MiXCR, keeping a single row per CDR3 protein. The sample yields 1.5 million to 1.9 million distinct CDR3 sequences, about 45% seen once. Sequenced: blood. Source of these receptors: a woman between 18 and 29 years old in good health. The CDR3 runs from the conserved cysteine through the conserved F or W. The order of the fields is D gene, J gene, V gene, clone size, CDR3 length, CDR3 protein, CDR3 DNA. D genes are given only for firm matches. Only part of the rows carry a size: once, few, many, or a class if the clone is expanded.

D: TRBD2; J: TRBJ2-5; V: TRBV6-6; size: NA; length: 13; CDR3: CASSYSGTNEQYF; DNA: TGTGCCAGCAGTTACTCCGGGACTAATGAGCAGTACTTC
D: TRBD1; J: TRBJ1-4; V: TRBV29-1; size: once; length: 11; CDR3: CSGAGGGKLFF; DNA: TGCAGCGGGGCAGGGGGCGGAAAACTGTTTTTT
D: TRBD1; J: TRBJ2-5; V: TRBV11-2; size: few; length: 15; CDR3: CASSPTGGGLKTQYF; DNA: TGTGCCAGCAGCCCCACAGGGGGTGGACTGAAGACCCAGTACTTC
D: NA; J: TRBJ2-1; V: TRBV10-3; size: NA; length: 13; CDR3: CASTGPLTNEQFF; DNA: TGTGCCAGTACGGGGCCCTTGACCAATGAGCAGTTCTTC
D: TRBD1; J: TRBJ2-7; V: TRBV6-2/TRBV6-3; size: NA; length: 15; CDR3: CASRPTGTGTYEQYF; DNA: TGTGCCAGCAGACCTACCGGGACAGGGACCTACGAGCAGTACTTC
D: NA; J: TRBJ2-5; V: TRBV12-3/TRBV12-4; size: NA; length: 16; CDR3: CASSWLGRGVQETQYF; DNA: TGTGCCAGCAGCTGGCTTGGACGGGGTGTACAAGAGACCCAGTACTTC
D: TRBD1; J: TRBJ2-5; V: TRBV5-1; size: NA; length: 13; CDR3: CASTGQEQETQYF; DNA: TGCGCCAGCACCGGACAGGAGCAAGAGACCCAGTACTTC
D: TRBD1; J: TRBJ2-1; V: TRBV3-1; size: NA; length: 18; CDR3: CASSQLSRDRGSYNEQFF; DNA: TGTGCCAGCAGCCAACTGAGCCGGGACAGGGGATCCTACAATGAGCAGTTCTTC
D: NA; J: TRBJ1-6; V: TRBV3-1; size: few; length: 14; CDR3: CASSPGPANSPLHF; DNA: TGTGCCAGCAGCCCCGGTCCCGCAAATTCACCCCTCCACTTT
D: NA; J: TRBJ1-1; V: TRBV9; size: NA; length: 15; CDR3: CASSVGSLAGTEAFF; DNA: TGTGCCAGCAGCGTAGGATCGCTGGCCGGCACTGAAGCTTTCTTT
D: NA; J: TRBJ2-7; V: TRBV7-9; size: many; length: 14; CDR3: CASSLGGIGYEQYF; DNA: TGTGCCAGCAGTTTAGGTGGGATAGGCTACGAGCAGTACTTC
D: TRBD1; J: TRBJ2-7; V: TRBV23-1; size: NA; length: 16; CDR3: CASSRWTGQSYNEQYF; DNA: TGCGCCAGCAGTCGCTGGACAGGTCAGAGCTACAATGAGCAGTACTTC
D: NA; J: TRBJ2-7; V: TRBV3-1; size: NA; length: 13; CDR3: CASSQDRPGEQYF; DNA: TGTGCCAGCAGCCAAGATCGACCCGGCGAGCAGTACTTC
D: TRBD2; J: TRBJ2-1; V: TRBV4-2; size: few; length: 16; CDR3: CASSLRTSASNNEQFF; DNA: TGTGCCAGCAGCCTCCGGACTAGCGCCTCAAACAATGAGCAGTTCTTC
D: NA; J: TRBJ2-5; V: TRBV12-3/TRBV12-4; size: NA; length: 14; CDR3: CASSLWQRGETQYF; DNA: TGTGCCAGCAGTTTATGGCAGAGGGGAGAGACCCAGTACTTC
D: NA; J: TRBJ2-5; V: TRBV3-1; size: NA; length: 15; CDR3: CASSQESRGQETQYF; DNA: TGTGCCAGCAGCCAAGAATCCCGGGGACAAGAGACCCAGTACTTC
D: TRBD1; J: TRBJ2-7; V: TRBV20-1; size: NA; length: 14; CDR3: CSAMDRAKSYEQYF; DNA: TGCAGTGCTATGGACAGGGCAAAGAGCTACGAGCAGTACTTC
D: NA; J: TRBJ2-3; V: TRBV29-1; size: NA; length: 15; CDR3: CSVEGRVLPPDAQYF; DNA: TGCAGCGTTGAAGGGCGGGTGCTACCTCCAGATGCGCAGTATTTT
D: NA; J: TRBJ1-1; V: TRBV25-1; size: NA; length: 14; CDR3: CASTRGGPNTEAFF; DNA: TGTGCCAGCACGAGGGGGGGTCCCAACACTGAAGCTTTCTTT